The present entry profiles one TCR beta chain with its context. The data derive from a study of blood T cell repertoires in COVID-19. Study background: PBMCs, B-cell-depleted T cells, or T cells provided the cDNA or gDNA that made up the material.

Trimming left V 5 bases short and J 3 bases short, with 13 bases between. This CDR3 is 15 amino acids long. CDR1 is MNHEY and CDR2 is SVGEGT in the germline V gene. This table comes from immunoSEQ multiplex PCR, and its TCRdb copy is limited to in-frame clones, with some not included. Of about 59,000 clones detected, roughly 85% appear once; the ten largest clones hold about 16%. The sample consisted of peripheral blood. This receptor was identified in a human donor in a cohort sampled during active COVID-19. The chain links TRBV6-2 or TRBV6-3 to TRBJ1-4, with D unclear. This CDR3 is CASSTDTVSNEKLFF. The CDR3, as DNA: TGTGCCAGCAGTACAGACACGGTCTCTAATGAAAAACTGTTTTTT.